A selection of T cell receptor beta chains follows, all from one sample in a study of blood T cells in healthy people across ages. TCRdb ran MiXCR on the 5' RACE reads and lists one entry per CDR3 protein. The data hold 1.5 million to 2 million distinct CDR3 sequences, with around half observed a single time. Sequencing input: blood. The receptors derive from a woman aged 40-49 years in good health. Both conserved end residues are part of each CDR3. The order of the fields is CDR3 protein, V gene.

cdr3_aa: CASSEGQGARGANVLTF; v_call: TRBV5-5
cdr3_aa: CSARDPTGGYGYTF; v_call: TRBV20-1
cdr3_aa: CASSSLEGGSTDTQYF; v_call: TRBV7-9
cdr3_aa: CASSVGQGFYNSPLHF; v_call: TRBV7-9
cdr3_aa: CASSLSGTRRAFF; v_call: TRBV27
cdr3_aa: CASSLTGKPEDTQYF; v_call: TRBV5-1
cdr3_aa: CASSLAGAGGSTDTQYF; v_call: TRBV7-2
cdr3_aa: CASSAGQGLNEQFF; v_call: TRBV9
cdr3_aa: CASSLKGNGQPQHF; v_call: TRBV5-6
cdr3_aa: CATGVRFNEKLFF; v_call: TRBV28
cdr3_aa: CASSEGGQTYTDTQYF; v_call: TRBV6-1
cdr3_aa: CSASGLAGPQETQYF; v_call: TRBV20-1
cdr3_aa: CASSFRTRDTQYF; v_call: TRBV7-3
cdr3_aa: CSASLLVGSYEQYF; v_call: TRBV20-1
cdr3_aa: CASRDTGVRNQPQHF; v_call: TRBV6-2/TRBV6-3
cdr3_aa: CASSSQPGQGFEQYF; v_call: TRBV7-2
cdr3_aa: CASSSSAASIRDTQYF; v_call: TRBV28
cdr3_aa: CASSLGGLGSTDTQYF; v_call: TRBV7-9
cdr3_aa: CASSLGGAKETQYF; v_call: TRBV7-2
cdr3_aa: CSGGRSGAPYEQYF; v_call: TRBV20-1
cdr3_aa: CASSYKQGPYEQYF; v_call: TRBV5-1
cdr3_aa: CASSQDPKGQGSSYEQYF; v_call: TRBV4-3